This TCR beta chain was sequenced during a study of OX40 agonist ivuxolimab in advanced cancers. Overall study context: Earlier treatment with anti-PD-1, anti-PD-L1 or anti-CTLA-4 was permitted, and around 43% had received some. Patients achieving partial responses numbered three: one hepatocellular carcinoma case and two cutaneous melanoma cases. Study-level results: Among T cells, CD8+ cells averaged more expanded clones than CD4+ cells. CD4+ and CD8+ blood T cells expanded clonally by week 6 at 0.1 to 3.0 mg/kg.

CDR1 SGHTA and CDR2 FQGTGA come from the germline V gene. The CDR3 has 17 residues. The V and J ends lost 10 bases and 3 bases respectively, with 24 bases between them. Repertoires were generated with immunoSEQ multiplex PCR, while TCRdb's copy carries only in-frame clones and drops some. In the table there are some 40,000 clones, approximately 86% of which are singletons. Turning to this clone: Its specificity is not known.

V is TRBV7-3 and J is TRBJ2-2, with TRBD2 as a possible D gene (5 bases). The input for sequencing was CD4+ or CD8+ T cells sorted from blood, taken in a trial of the OX40 agonist ivuxolimab. This sequence was found in an adult with an advanced solid tumor such as melanoma, head and neck, liver or kidney cancer. The CDR3: CATLKWRIFEDTGELFF. DNA of the CDR3: TGTGCCACTCTGAAGTGGAGGATATTTGAGGACACCGGGGAGCTGTTTTTT.